Below, 12 T cell receptor beta chains from the same sample are listed, as sequenced in a study of beta chain features in type 1 diabetes. Expressed TCRB transcripts were sequenced, since all the RNA that had been isolated was reverse transcribed. Assay: immunoSEQ multiplex PCR; the TCRdb copy retains only in-frame clones and omits some. The sample has 120,000 to 150,000 clones, 10% seen once. Source material: naive CD4+ T cells from blood. Source of these receptors: a man between 18 and 29 years old in good health.

This clone was seen more than once but under ten times. The chain carries TRBV5-1 and TRBJ2-3; no reliable D call. V lost 2 bases, J lost 1 base, and 14 bases lay in between. CDR1 and CDR2 (germline): SGHRS, YFSETQ. The CDR3 loop spans 16 amino acids. CDR3 in DNA: TGCGCCAGCAGCTTAATCGTGGCCCCCGGCACAGATACGCAGTATTTT. Protein product: CASSLIVAPGTDTQYF.

This clone turned up a few times. In DNA form, the CDR3 reads TGTGCCAGCTCACCGGGACTAGCCGAAAGCTCCTACAATGAGCAGTTCTTC. Translated, it gives CASSPGLAESSYNEQFF. The genes are TRBV18 and TRBJ2-1; TRBD2 matches at 9 bases. This CDR3 contains 17 residues. Germline V gene lookup returns CDR1 KGHSH and CDR2 LQKENI. V trimming: 3 bases; J trimming: 0 bases; junction bases outside the gene matches: 6.

The chain is built from TRBV7-6 and TRBJ2-3; 7 nucleotides line up with TRBD2. The CDR3 has 14 residues. J gave up 3 bases and V 3 bases, and 3 bases lay outside the gene matches. From germline, CDR1 is SGHVS and CDR2 FNYEAQ. The CDR3 loop reads CASSFSGETDTQYF. CDR3 bases: TGTGCCAGCAGCTTCAGCGGGGAGACAGATACGCAGTATTTT.

This clone has just a few counts. The genes are TRBV5-4 and TRBJ2-3; TRBD2 matches 9 bases. The CDR3 contains 17 residues. V lost 3 bases, J lost 1 base, and 9 bases stayed unmatched. The germline V gene has CDR1 SGHNT and CDR2 YYREEE (reference sequence). Here the CDR3 DNA reads TGTGCCAGCAGCTCAGACCCCCAGCGGGGGGGCACAGATACGCAGTATTTT. Protein: CASSSDPQRGGTDTQYF.

The chain carries TRBV7-2 and TRBJ1-1; no clear D. CDR1 and CDR2 (germline): SGHTA, FQGNSA. V was clipped by 5 bases and J by 7 bases, with 14 bases between them. This CDR3 is built from 13 residues. CDR3 coding DNA: TGTGCCAGCAGCCCGAGAGGGCAGAATGAAGCTTTCTTT. It translates to CASSPRGQNEAFF.

The J gene is TRBJ1-2, the V gene TRBV18; unclear D gene. Germline-derived CDR1 and CDR2 are KGHSH and LQKENI. V was shortened by 0 bases and J by 7 bases, with 15 bases between the two germline ends. The CDR3 covers 15 residues. As DNA, the CDR3 is TGTGCCAGCTCACCACCCGCAGGTCGTAGTGGTGGCTACACCTTC. Translating it yields CASSPPAGRSGGYTF. The full variable domain, with the rest looked up from reference TRBV18 and TRBJ1-2, is NAGVMQNPRHLVRRRGQEARLRCSPMKGHSHVYWYRQLPEEGLKFMVYLQKENIIDESGMPKERFSAEFPKEGPSILRIQQVVRGDSAAYFCASSPPAGRSGGYTFGSGTRLTVV.

This clone was observed many times. The chain combines TRBV7-2 with TRBJ2-5; D is ambiguous. There are 13 residues in the CDR3. Per the germline V gene, CDR1 is SGHTA and CDR2 is FQGNSA. Trimming took off 3 bases at V and 2 bases at J, with 7 bases between the two ends. Here the CDR3 DNA reads TGTGCCAGCAGCTTTGGCCCACAAGAGACCCAGTACTTC. This sequence encodes CASSFGPQETQYF.

The V gene is TRBV9, the J gene TRBJ2-5, with 10 bases identical to TRBD1. This CDR3 has 15 residues. Germline V CDR1 and CDR2: SGDLS, YYNGEE. After removal of 4 bases from V and 5 bases from J, the junction contained 8 bases not matched to a gene. The CDR3 reads CASSPRQGARETQYF. The DNA for the CDR3 is TGTGCCAGCAGCCCACGACAGGGGGCTAGGGAGACCCAGTACTTC.

This clone was seen a handful of times. The chain links TRBV4-1 to TRBJ1-2; tentative D call: TRBD1 (6 bases). V was shortened by 1 base and J by 7 bases, with 25 bases between the two germline ends. This CDR3 is built from 18 residues. Germline V CDR1 and CDR2: MGHRA, YSYEKL. CDR3 nucleotides: TGCGCCAGCAGCCAAGGAATTGTAGGGACAACAACCATGGGTGGCTACACCTTC. Its translation: CASSQGIVGTTTMGGYTF.

This rearrangement joins TRBV11-2 to TRBJ1-4; D is possibly TRBD1 (5 bases). The CDR3 contains 14 residues. Trimming left V 5 bases short and J 8 bases short, with 15 bases between. Germline CDR1 SGHAT, CDR2 FQNNGV. The CDR3 coding sequence is TGTGCCAGCAGCGCGGGACGGCCTTTGGAAAAACTGTTTTTT. This sequence encodes CASSAGRPLEKLFF.

The V call is TRBV7-9, the J call TRBJ2-7; 7 bases map to TRBD1. Trimming at V came to 5 bases and at J to 2 bases, leaving 6 bases not matched to a gene. Germline V lookup: CDR1 SEHNR, CDR2 FQNEAQ (reference sequence). The CDR3 is 14 amino acids. The CDR3 region is CASSRRTGPYEQYF. For the CDR3, the DNA is TGTGCCAGCAGCAGAAGGACAGGCCCCTACGAGCAGTACTTC.

This clone was counted a few times. This sequence joins TRBV6-5 and TRBJ2-2, with 7 nucleotides matching TRBD1. CDR1 is MNHEY, CDR2 SVGAGI, per germline. The trim removed 4 bases at V and 1 base at J, leaving 0 bases unmatched. The CDR3 runs to 14 residues. CDR3 sequence (DNA): TGTGCCAGCAGTTGGACAGGGAACACCGGGGAGCTGTTTTTT. Translation: CASSWTGNTGELFF.